One and the same sample provided the 10 T cell receptor beta chains below, sequenced in a study of T-cell memory formation after mild COVID-19. MiXCR was run by TCRdb on the 5' RACE reads, yielding one entry per CDR3 protein. This table has just over 200,000 distinct CDR3 sequences, just over 9.5% appearing once. The source material was PBMCs or a T cell subset sorted from them (not recorded which). The receptors stem from a man aged 18 to 35 who had mild COVID-19 (a few samples of this study predate the infection). Cell type and time point are not known.

This clonotype was detected a few times. This chain uses TRBV7-2 with TRBJ1-2, with TRBD1 as a possible D gene (5 bases). The CDR3 spans 15 residues. V was trimmed by 1 base and J by 4 bases, leaving 13 bases between them. The germline CDR1 and CDR2 sequences are SGHTA and FQGNSA. CDR3 sequence (DNA): TGTGCCAGCAGCTTAGGGCCGGGGGGGACCTATGGCTACACCTTC. It codes for CASSLGPGGTYGYTF.

This clonotype was recorded a few times. V usage is TRBV5-1 and J usage is TRBJ2-3; 7 nucleotides match TRBD2. Germline loops: CDR1 SGHRS, CDR2 YFSETQ. This CDR3 has 15 amino acids. After removal of 7 bases from V and 1 base from J, the junction contained 9 bases not matched to a gene. CDR3 nucleotide sequence: TGCGCCAGCGGAGCTAGCGGTGAACGCACAGATACGCAGTATTTT. This codes for CASGASGERTDTQYF. Using reference TRBV5-1 and TRBJ2-3 for the parts outside the CDR3, the full variable domain is KAGVTQTPRYLIKTRGQQVTLSCSPISGHRSVSWYQQTPGQGLQFLFEYFSETQRNKGNFPGRFSGRQFSNSRSEMNVSTLELGDSALYLCASGASGERTDTQYFGPGTRLTVL.

This chain connects TRBV5-6 to TRBJ2-5, with 10 nucleotides matching TRBD2. The germline gives CDR1 SGHDT, CDR2 YYEEEE. This CDR3 has 17 residues. V was clipped by 4 bases and J by 5 bases; unmatched bases: 14. CDR3: CASSQRTSGLLAETQYF. The CDR3 DNA reads TGTGCCAGCAGCCAACGGACTAGCGGTCTCCTGGCCGAGACCCAGTACTTC.

V gene TRBV18 combines with J gene TRBJ2-7, with 7 bases lining up with TRBD1. Germline loops: CDR1 KGHSH, CDR2 LQKENI. The CDR3 spans 13 residues. J gave up 2 bases and V 8 bases, and 6 bases lay outside the gene matches. The CDR3 bases are TGTGCCAGCGTACAGGGGCCCGCCTACGAGCAGTACTTC. It is translated as CASVQGPAYEQYF.

The rearrangement uses TRBV5-1 and TRBJ2-1; a possible D gene is TRBD2 (6 bases). The CDR3 has 15 amino acids. Germline assignment: CDR1 SGHRS and CDR2 YFSETQ. Trimming left V 0 bases short and J 8 bases short, with 15 bases between. In DNA, the CDR3 is TGCGCCAGCAGCTTGGTTCTAGCGAGGGTCGATGAGCAGTTCTTC. Translation gives CASSLVLARVDEQFF.

The sample holds many counts of this clonotype. The gene calls are TRBV28 and TRBJ2-7, with D tentatively TRBD1 (6 bases). The CDR3 length is 12 residues. The ends were cut back, 8 bases at V and 4 bases at J, with 12 bases in the middle. The V gene's germline CDR1 is MDHEN and CDR2 SYDVKM. This CDR3 is CASHGTSYEQYV. The CDR3 bases are TGTGCCAGCCACGGGACATCGTACGAGCAGTACGTC.

The chain employs TRBV7-2 and TRBJ1-5, with D possibly TRBD1 on 6 matching bases. Germline loops: CDR1 SGHTA, CDR2 FQGNSA. V was shortened by 8 bases and J by 7 bases, with 15 bases between the two germline ends. The CDR3 sequence is 13 residues long. The CDR3 loop is CASSPNRDQPQHF. In DNA, the CDR3 is TGTGCCAGCTCACCGAACAGGGACCAGCCCCAGCATTTT.

The table lists this clonotype with a few counts. The chain combines TRBV27 with TRBJ1-1; TRBD1 might be the D (5 bases). This CDR3 spans 16 amino acids. V lost 4 bases and J lost 0, with 15 bases in between. Germline lookup yields CDR1 MNHEY and CDR2 SMNVEV (reference sequence). Here the CDR3 reads CASSSFQRGVNTEAFF. The CDR3 DNA sequence: TGTGCCAGCAGTTCATTTCAAAGGGGAGTGAACACTGAAGCTTTCTTT.

The chain links TRBV12-5 to TRBJ2-5; D not certain. Trimming stripped 3 bases from V and 4 bases from J, with 9 bases between. The germline V gene encodes CDR1 LGHNT and CDR2 FRNRAP. There are 13 residues in the CDR3. The chain's CDR3 is CASGFVGGETQYF. The CDR3 DNA reads as TGTGCTAGTGGTTTCGTGGGTGGAGAGACCCAGTACTTC.

The chain uses TRBV10-1 and TRBJ2-3; possible D gene TRBD1, 6 bases. CDR3 length: 14 amino acids. V gave up 6 bases and J gave up 3 bases, with 13 bases separating them. Germline V gene sequence: CDR1 WNHNN, CDR2 SYGVQD (reference sequence). The CDR3 loop reads CASRDHTGTDTQYF. CDR3 coding DNA: TGCGCCAGCAGAGATCATACAGGGACAGATACGCAGTATTTT.